Sequencing of this TCR beta chain was carried out in a study of blood T cell repertoires in COVID-19. As regards this clone: Other DNA sequences from this sample encode an identical CDR3 as well.

Original processing notes: The assay estimated nucleated cells by amplifying reference gene primers. Profiled with immunoSEQ multiplex PCR; TCRdb holds only in-frame clones, not every one. Clonal size and the V and J genes are those of that table, whereas D and trimming came from the DNA. The data hold 230,000 or so clones, with roughly 80% observed a single time. Germline values: CDR1 SGHDT, CDR2 YYEEEE. This CDR3 contains 14 residues. The V gene lost 0 bases and the J gene lost 2 bases, with 9 bases spanning the gap. The chain employs TRBV5-6 and TRBJ2-7; no clear D gene. This clonotype originated in a human donor in a cohort sampled during active COVID-19. Specimen: peripheral blood. CDR3 DNA: TGTGCCAGCAGCTTGGGCGGATCGGCCTACGAGCAGTACTTC. It encodes CASSLGGSAYEQYF.